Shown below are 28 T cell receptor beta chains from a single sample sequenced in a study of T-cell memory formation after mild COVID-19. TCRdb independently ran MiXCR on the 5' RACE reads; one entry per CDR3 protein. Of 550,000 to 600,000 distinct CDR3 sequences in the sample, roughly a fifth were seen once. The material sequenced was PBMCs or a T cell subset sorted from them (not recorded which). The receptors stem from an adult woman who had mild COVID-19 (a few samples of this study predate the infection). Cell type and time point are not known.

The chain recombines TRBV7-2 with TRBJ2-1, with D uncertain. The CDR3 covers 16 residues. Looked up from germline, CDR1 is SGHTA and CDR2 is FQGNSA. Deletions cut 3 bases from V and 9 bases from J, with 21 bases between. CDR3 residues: CASSLESHVRTFEQFF. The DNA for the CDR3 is TGTGCCAGCAGCTTGGAGAGTCATGTTAGGACGTTTGAGCAGTTCTTC.

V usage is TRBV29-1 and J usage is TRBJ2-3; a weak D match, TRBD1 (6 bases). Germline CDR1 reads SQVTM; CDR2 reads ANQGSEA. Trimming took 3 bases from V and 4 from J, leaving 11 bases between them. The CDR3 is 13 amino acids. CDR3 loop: CSVDGGRADTQYF. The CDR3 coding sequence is TGCAGCGTTGATGGGGGCCGGGCAGATACGCAGTATTTT.

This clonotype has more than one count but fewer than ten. The CDR3: CASSLPGRRIGTEAFF. As DNA, the CDR3 is TGTGCCAGCAGTCTACCGGGACGAAGGATCGGGACTGAAGCTTTCTTT. V usage is TRBV7-9 and J usage is TRBJ1-1; a weak D match, TRBD1 (5 bases). V shed 6 bases and J shed 5 bases, with 22 bases lying between them. The germline CDR1 and CDR2 sequences are SEHNR and FQNEAQ (reference sequence). CDR3 length: 16 amino acids.

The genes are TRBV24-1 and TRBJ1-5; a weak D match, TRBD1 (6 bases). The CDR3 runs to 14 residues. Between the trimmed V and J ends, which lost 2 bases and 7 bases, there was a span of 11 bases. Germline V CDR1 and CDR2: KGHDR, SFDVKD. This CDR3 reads CATSDSTGFQPQHF. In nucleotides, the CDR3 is TGTGCCACCAGTGATTCCACAGGGTTCCAGCCCCAGCATTTT.

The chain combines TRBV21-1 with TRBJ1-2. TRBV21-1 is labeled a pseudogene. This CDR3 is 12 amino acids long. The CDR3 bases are TGTGCCAGCAGCGGCCCTTGCCATGGCTACACCTTC. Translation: CASSGPCHGYTF.

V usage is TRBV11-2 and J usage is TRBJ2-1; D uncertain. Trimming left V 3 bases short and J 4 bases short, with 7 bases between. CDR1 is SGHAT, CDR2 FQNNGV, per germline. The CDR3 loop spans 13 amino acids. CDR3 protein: CASSLRIYNEQFF. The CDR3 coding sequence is TGTGCCAGCAGCTTGCGGATTTACAATGAGCAGTTCTTC.

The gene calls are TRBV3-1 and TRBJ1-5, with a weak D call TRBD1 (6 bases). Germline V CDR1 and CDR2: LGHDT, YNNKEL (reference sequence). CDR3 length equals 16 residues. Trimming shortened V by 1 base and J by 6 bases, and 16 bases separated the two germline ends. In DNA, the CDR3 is TGTGCCAGCAGCCAAGGGGGGACAATAGGTATTCAGCCCCAGCATTTT. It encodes CASSQGGTIGIQPQHF.

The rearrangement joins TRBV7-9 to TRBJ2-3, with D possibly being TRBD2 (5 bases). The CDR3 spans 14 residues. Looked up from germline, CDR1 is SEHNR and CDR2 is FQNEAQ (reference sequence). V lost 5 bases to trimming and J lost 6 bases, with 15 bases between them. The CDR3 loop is CASSPGIATDTQYF. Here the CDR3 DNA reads TGTGCCAGCAGCCCCGGGATAGCAACCGATACGCAGTATTTT.

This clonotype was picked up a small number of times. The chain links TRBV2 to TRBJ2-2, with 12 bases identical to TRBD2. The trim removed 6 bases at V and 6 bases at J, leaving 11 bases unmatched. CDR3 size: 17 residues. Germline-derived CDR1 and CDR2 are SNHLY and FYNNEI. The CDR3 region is CASRAAPSGGAAGELFF. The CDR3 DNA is TGTGCCAGCAGAGCCGCCCCTAGCGGGGGGGCCGCCGGGGAGCTGTTTTTT.

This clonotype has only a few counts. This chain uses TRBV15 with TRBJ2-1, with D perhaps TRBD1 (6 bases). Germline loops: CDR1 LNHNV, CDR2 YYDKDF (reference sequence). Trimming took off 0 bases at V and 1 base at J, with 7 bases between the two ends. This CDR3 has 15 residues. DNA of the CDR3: TGTGCCACCAGCAGAGAGCAGGGGTCCTACAATGAGCAGTTCTTC. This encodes CATSREQGSYNEQFF.

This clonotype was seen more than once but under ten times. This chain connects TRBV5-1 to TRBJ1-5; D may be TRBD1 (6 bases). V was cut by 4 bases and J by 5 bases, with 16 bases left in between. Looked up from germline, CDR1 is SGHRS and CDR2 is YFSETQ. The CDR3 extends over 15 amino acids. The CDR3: CASSVGPGDYQPQHF. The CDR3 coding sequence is TGCGCCAGCAGCGTAGGCCCAGGGGATTATCAGCCCCAGCATTTT.

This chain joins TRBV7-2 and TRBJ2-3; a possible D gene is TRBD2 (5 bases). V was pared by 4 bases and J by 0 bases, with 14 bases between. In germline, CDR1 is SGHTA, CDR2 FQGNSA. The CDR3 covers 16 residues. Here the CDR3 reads CASSSLGSGSTDTQYF. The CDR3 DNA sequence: TGTGCCAGCAGCTCCCTGGGGAGCGGTAGCACAGATACGCAGTATTTT.

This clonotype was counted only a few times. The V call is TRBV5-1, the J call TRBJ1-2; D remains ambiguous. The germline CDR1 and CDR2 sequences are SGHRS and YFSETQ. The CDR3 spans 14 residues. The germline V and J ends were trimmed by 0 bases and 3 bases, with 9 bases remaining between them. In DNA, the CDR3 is TGCGCCAGCAGCTTGGATCCCGATGACTATGGCTACACCTTC. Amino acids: CASSLDPDDYGYTF.

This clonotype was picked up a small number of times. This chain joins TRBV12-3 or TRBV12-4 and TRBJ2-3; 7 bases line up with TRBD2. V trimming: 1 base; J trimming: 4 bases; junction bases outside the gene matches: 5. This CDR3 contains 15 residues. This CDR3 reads CASSLGRGSPDTQYF. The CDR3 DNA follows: TGTGCCAGCAGTTTAGGGCGCGGGAGTCCAGATACGCAGTATTTT.

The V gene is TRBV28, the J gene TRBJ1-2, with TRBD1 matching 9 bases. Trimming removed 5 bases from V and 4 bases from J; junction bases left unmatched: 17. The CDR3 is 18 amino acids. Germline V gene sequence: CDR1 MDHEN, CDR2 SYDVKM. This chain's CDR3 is CASSVGTRPGQGFYGYTF. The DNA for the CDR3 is TGTGCCAGCAGTGTCGGGACAAGACCGGGACAGGGCTTCTATGGCTACACCTTC.

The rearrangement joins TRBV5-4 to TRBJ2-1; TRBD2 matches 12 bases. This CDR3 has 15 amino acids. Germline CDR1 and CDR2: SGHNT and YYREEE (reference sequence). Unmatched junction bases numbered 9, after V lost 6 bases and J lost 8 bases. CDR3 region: CASTSSGRAWDEQFF. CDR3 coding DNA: TGTGCCAGCACCTCTAGCGGGAGGGCCTGGGATGAGCAGTTCTTC.

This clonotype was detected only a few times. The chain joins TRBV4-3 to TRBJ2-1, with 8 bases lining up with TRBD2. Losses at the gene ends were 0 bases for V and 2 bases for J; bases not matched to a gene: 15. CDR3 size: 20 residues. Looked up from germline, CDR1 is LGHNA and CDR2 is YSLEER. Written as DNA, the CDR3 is TGCGCCAGCAGCCAAGAAACTAGCGGCTTACCCCGTTTTCCCTACAATGAGCAGTTCTTC. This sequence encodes CASSQETSGLPRFPYNEQFF.

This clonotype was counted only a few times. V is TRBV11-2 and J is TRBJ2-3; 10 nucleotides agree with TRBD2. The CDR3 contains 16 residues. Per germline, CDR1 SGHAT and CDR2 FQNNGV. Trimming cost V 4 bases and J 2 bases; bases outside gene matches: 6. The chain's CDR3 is CASSSRLAGVTDTQYF. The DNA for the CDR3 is TGTGCCAGCAGCTCTCGACTAGCGGGCGTCACAGATACGCAGTATTTT.

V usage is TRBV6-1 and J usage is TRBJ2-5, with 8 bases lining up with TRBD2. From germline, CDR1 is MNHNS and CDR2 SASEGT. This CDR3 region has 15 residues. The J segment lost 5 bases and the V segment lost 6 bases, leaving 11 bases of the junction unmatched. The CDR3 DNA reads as TGTGCCAGCAGAGGTTCAATAGCGGGGTCGGAGACCCAGTACTTC. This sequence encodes CASRGSIAGSETQYF.

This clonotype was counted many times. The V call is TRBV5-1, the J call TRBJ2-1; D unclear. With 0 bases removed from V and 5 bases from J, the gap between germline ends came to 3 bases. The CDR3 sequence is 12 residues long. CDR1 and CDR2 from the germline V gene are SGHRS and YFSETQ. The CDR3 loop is CASSLGDNEQFF. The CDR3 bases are TGCGCCAGCAGCTTGGGAGACAATGAGCAGTTCTTC.

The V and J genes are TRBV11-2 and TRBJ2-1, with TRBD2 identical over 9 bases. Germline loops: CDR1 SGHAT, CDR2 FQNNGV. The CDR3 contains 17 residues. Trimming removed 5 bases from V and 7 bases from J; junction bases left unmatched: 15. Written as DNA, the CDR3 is TGTGCCAGCAGCCCGTCCTCGACTAGCGGCCTGTGGAATGAGCAGTTCTTC. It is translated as CASSPSSTSGLWNEQFF.

The CDR3 sequence: CASSPTWTEGYTF. In DNA form, the CDR3 reads TGCGCCAGCAGCCCGACCTGGACGGAGGGCTACACCTTC. The V gene is TRBV5-1, the J gene TRBJ1-2; D call uncertain. CDR1 SGHRS and CDR2 YFSETQ come from the germline V gene. The CDR3 is made up of 13 amino acids. V lost 4 bases and J lost 8, with 15 bases in between. Supplemented by reference TRBV5-1 and TRBJ1-2, the full variable domain reads KAGVTQTPRYLIKTRGQQVTLSCSPISGHRSVSWYQQTPGQGLQFLFEYFSETQRNKGNFPGRFSGRQFSNSRSEMNVSTLELGDSALYLCASSPTWTEGYTFGSGTRLTVV.

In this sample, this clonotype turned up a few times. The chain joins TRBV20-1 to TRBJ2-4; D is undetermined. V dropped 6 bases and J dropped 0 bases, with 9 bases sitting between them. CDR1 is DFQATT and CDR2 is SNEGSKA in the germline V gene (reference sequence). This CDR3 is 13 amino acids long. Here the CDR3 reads CSAVDLAKNIQYF. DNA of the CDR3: TGCAGTGCAGTAGATCTAGCCAAAAACATTCAGTACTTC.

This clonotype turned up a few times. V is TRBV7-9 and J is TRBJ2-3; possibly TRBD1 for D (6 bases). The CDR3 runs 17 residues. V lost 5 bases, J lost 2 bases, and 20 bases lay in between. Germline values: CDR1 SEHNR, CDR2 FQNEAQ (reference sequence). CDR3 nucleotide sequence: TGTGCCAGCAGCCCTCAGCCCGGGACAAAGGCCACAGATACGCAGTATTTT. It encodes CASSPQPGTKATDTQYF.

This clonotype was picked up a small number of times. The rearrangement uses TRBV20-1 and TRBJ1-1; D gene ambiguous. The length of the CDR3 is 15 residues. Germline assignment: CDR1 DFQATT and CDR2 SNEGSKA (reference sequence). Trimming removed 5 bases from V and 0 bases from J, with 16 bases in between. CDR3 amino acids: CSAVLAGHMNTEAFF. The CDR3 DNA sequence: TGCAGTGCTGTGTTGGCTGGCCACATGAACACTGAAGCTTTCTTT.

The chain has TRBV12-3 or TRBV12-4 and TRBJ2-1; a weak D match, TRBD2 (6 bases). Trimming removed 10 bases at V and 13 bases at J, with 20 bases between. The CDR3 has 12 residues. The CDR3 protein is CATGTPKKSQFF. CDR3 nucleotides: TGTGCCACCGGGACTCCTAAAAAAAGTCAGTTCTTC.

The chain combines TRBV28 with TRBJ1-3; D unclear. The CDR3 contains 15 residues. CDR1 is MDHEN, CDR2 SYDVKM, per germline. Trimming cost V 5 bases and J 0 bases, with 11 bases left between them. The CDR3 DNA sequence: TGTGCCAGCAGTCCGACGGCTTACTCTGGAAACACCATATATTTT. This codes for CASSPTAYSGNTIYF.

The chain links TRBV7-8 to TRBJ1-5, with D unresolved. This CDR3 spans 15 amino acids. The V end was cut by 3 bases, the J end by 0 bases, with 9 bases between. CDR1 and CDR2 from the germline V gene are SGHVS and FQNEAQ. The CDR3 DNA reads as TGTGCCAGCAGCTTTAACGTTAATAGCAATCAGCCCCAGCATTTT. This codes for CASSFNVNSNQPQHF.